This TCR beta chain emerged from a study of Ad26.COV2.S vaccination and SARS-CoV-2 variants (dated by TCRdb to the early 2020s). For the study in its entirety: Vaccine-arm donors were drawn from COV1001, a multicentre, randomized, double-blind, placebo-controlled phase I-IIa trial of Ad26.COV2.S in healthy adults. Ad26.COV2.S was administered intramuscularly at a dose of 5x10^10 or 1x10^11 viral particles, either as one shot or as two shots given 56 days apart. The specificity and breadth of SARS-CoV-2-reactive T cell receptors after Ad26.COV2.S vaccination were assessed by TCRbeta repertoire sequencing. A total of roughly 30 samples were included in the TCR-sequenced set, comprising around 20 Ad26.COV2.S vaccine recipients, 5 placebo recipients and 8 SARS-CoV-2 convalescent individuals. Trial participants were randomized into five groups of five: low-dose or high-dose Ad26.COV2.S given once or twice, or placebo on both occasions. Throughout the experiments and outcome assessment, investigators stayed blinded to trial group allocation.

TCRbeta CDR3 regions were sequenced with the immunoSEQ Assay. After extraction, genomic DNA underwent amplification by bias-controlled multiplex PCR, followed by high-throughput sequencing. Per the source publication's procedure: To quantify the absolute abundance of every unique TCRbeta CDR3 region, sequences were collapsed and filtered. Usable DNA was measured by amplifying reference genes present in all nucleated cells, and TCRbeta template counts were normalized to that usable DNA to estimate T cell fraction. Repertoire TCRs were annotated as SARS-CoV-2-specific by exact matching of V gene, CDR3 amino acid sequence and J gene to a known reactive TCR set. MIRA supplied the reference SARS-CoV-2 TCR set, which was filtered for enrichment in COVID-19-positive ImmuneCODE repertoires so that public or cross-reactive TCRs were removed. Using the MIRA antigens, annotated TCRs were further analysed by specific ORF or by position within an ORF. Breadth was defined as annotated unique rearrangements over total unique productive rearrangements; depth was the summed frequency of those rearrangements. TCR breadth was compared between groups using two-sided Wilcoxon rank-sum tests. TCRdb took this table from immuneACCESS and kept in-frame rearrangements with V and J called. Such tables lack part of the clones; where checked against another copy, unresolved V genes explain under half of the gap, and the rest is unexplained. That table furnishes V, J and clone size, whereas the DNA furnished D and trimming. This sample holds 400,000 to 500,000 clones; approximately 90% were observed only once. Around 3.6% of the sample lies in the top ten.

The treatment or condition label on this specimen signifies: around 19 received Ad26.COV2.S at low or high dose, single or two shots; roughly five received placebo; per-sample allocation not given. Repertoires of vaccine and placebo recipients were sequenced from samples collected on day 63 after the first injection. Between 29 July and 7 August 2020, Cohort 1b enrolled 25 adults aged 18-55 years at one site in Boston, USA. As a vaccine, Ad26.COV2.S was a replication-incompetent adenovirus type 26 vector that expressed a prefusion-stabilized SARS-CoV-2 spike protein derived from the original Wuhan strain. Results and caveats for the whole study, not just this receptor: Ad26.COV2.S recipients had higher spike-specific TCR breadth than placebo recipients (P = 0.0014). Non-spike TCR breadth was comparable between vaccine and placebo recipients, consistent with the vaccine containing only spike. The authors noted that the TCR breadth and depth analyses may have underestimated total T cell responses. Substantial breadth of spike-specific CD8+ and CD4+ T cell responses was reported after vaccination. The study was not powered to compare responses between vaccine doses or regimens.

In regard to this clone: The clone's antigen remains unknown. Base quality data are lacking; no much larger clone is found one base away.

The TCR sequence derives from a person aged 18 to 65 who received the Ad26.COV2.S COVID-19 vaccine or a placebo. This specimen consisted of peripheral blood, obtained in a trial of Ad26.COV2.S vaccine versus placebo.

The CDR3 sequence is CASSPNNRGSMIAKNIQYF. In nucleotides, the sequence is TGTGCCAGCAGCCCCAATAATAGGGGTTCCATGATAGCCAAAAACATTCAGTACTTC. The chain links TRBV7-2 with TRBJ2-4; a tentative D match to TRBD1 spans 5 bases. V gives up 5 bases and J gives up 0 bases, and the segment between their germline ends measures 23 bases. From its cysteine to its phenylalanine, the CDR3 spans 19 amino acids. CDR3 DNA is the only sequence kept; it has 57 bases, read in frame from the first base. CDR1 and CDR2 are read off the germline V gene as SGHTA and FQGNSA.